Listed here are 26 T cell receptor beta chains from one sample, sequenced in a study of radiation and T cells in renal cell carcinoma. Assay: immunoSEQ multiplex PCR; the TCRdb copy retains only in-frame clones and omits some. The profile shows 70,000 or so clones, about 80% of them singletons. The time point here: blood 2 weeks post-SBRT. As to treatment: 15 Gy SBRT to primary tumor, nephrectomy 4 weeks later. The source was blood, collected from a patient whose treatment included radiotherapy and nephrectomy. Receptor source: a man between 60 and 75 years old with renal cell carcinoma.

The genes are TRBV6-5 and TRBJ2-5, with D perhaps matching TRBD2 (5 bases). In germline, CDR1 is MNHEY, CDR2 SVGAGI. V was cut by 7 bases and J by 3 bases, with 6 bases left in between. The CDR3 totals 11 residues. The CDR3 spells CASTREETQYF. CDR3 coding DNA: TGTGCCAGCACGCGGGAAGAGACCCAGTACTTC.

The chain uses TRBV2 and TRBJ2-1; TRBD2 aligns across 7 bases. CDR3 length: 17 amino acids. The germline V gene encodes CDR1 SNHLY and CDR2 FYNNEI. The V segment lost 5 bases and the J segment 6 bases; nucleotides outside the gene matches: 16. The CDR3 protein is CASSSPSSETSPNEQFF. The DNA of the CDR3 is TGTGCCAGCAGTAGCCCTTCATCCGAGACTAGCCCCAATGAGCAGTTCTTC.

The genes are TRBV28 and TRBJ2-5; 7 bases align to TRBD2. The V gene end was trimmed by 3 bases and the J gene end by 1 base; junction bases not matched to a gene: 5. CDR3 length: 15 residues. The germline gives CDR1 MDHEN, CDR2 SYDVKM. The CDR3 coding sequence is TGTGCCAGCAGTTTTCTAAGGGAGGGCCAAGAGACCCAGTACTTC. Protein sequence: CASSFLREGQETQYF. The whole variable domain, filled in from reference TRBV28 and TRBJ2-5, reads DVKVTQSSRYLVKRTGEKVFLECVQDMDHENMFWYRQDPGLGLRLIYFSYDVKMKEKGDIPEGYSVSREKKERFSLILESASTNQTSMYLCASSFLREGQETQYFGPGTRLLVL.

The chain carries TRBV18 and TRBJ1-1; weak D call: TRBD1 (6 bases). There are 12 residues in the CDR3. Germline CDR1 reads KGHSH; CDR2 reads LQKENI. The V end was cut by 4 bases, the J end by 7 bases, with 10 bases between. Here the CDR3 DNA reads TGTGCCAGCTCACTTACAGGGTTTGAAGCTTTCTTT. It specifies CASSLTGFEAFF.

The chain carries TRBV6-1 and TRBJ2-5, with unresolved D. Germline V gives CDR1 MNHNS, CDR2 SASEGT. This CDR3 has 14 residues. The V gene lost 4 bases and the J gene lost 5 bases, with 14 bases spanning the gap. CDR3 amino acids: CASSAQVLDETQYF. The CDR3 DNA follows: TGTGCCAGCAGTGCACAAGTCTTGGATGAGACCCAGTACTTC.

In this sample, this clone turned up a few times. The chain is built from TRBV10-3 and TRBJ2-2; 8 bases line up with TRBD1. The ends lost 0 bases at V and 6 bases at J; junction bases unmatched: 3. Germline assignment: CDR1 ENHRY and CDR2 SYGVKD. The CDR3 runs 15 residues. The CDR3 region is CAISESRTGPGELFF. The DNA of the CDR3 is TGTGCCATCAGTGAGTCGCGGACAGGGCCCGGGGAGCTGTTTTTT.

This chain uses TRBV2 with TRBJ2-5; 10 bases match TRBD2. In germline, CDR1 is SNHLY, CDR2 FYNNEI. The CDR3 spans 18 residues. Trimming removed 1 base from V and 7 bases from J; junction bases left unmatched: 15. CDR3 loop: CASSEVGSGLALSGTQYF. The CDR3 coding sequence is TGTGCCAGCAGTGAAGTGGGTTCGGGACTAGCGCTTTCAGGGACCCAGTACTTC.

The chain couples TRBV6-5 to TRBJ1-2, with no clear D. V was shortened by 5 bases and J by 0 bases, with 7 bases between the two germline ends. The germline CDR1 and CDR2 sequences are MNHEY and SVGAGI. The CDR3 is made up of 13 amino acids. CDR3 coding DNA: TGTGCCAGCAGTCCAATAGCTAACTATGGCTACACCTTC. Amino acids: CASSPIANYGYTF.

The chain employs TRBV21-1 and TRBJ2-1; the D call TRBD2 from the table was never checked on the DNA. TRBV21-1 is reported as a pseudogene. The length of the CDR3 is 15 residues. In DNA form, the CDR3 reads TGTGCCAGCAGCCCCGGGACTAGCTCCTACAATGAGCAGTTCTTC. Its protein is CASSPGTSSYNEQFF.

This clone was seen a single time. The chain employs TRBV5-6 and TRBJ1-4; D is unclear. CDR1 and CDR2 from the germline V gene are SGHDT and YYEEEE. This CDR3 is 14 amino acids long. V gave up 3 bases and J gave up 6 bases, with 12 bases separating them. In DNA, the CDR3 is TGTGCCAGCAGCTCCTCGGTAGTTCATGAAAAACTGTTTTTT. Amino acids: CASSSSVVHEKLFF.

The chain recombines TRBV4-1 with TRBJ2-7, with 9 bases matching TRBD2. Germline V lookup: CDR1 MGHRA, CDR2 YSYEKL. The trim removed 4 bases at V and 5 bases at J, leaving 15 bases unmatched. This CDR3 contains 17 residues. CDR3 DNA sequence: TGCGCCAGCAGCCGGGGGGGACTAGCTAACCTCGGGAACGAGCAGTACTTC. Encoded protein: CASSRGGLANLGNEQYF.

The V and J genes are TRBV4-3 and TRBJ2-1, with D perhaps matching TRBD1 (5 bases). Trimming removed 4 bases at V and 2 bases at J, with 12 bases between. The V gene's germline CDR1 is LGHNA and CDR2 YSLEER. The CDR3 totals 15 residues. In nucleotides, the CDR3 is TGCGCCAGCAGCCTGGGGCATACGACCTACAATGAGCAGTTCTTC. Translating it yields CASSLGHTTYNEQFF.

This clone was counted between two and nine times. This sequence joins TRBV6-1 and TRBJ2-1, with TRBD1 identical over 11 bases. This CDR3 contains 14 residues. V shed 7 bases, J shed 9 bases, and the junction held 8 bases outside the gene matches. Per the germline V gene, CDR1 is MNHNS and CDR2 is SASEGT. CDR3 amino acids: CASKGQGAVGEQFF. DNA of the CDR3: TGTGCCAGCAAAGGACAGGGGGCTGTCGGTGAGCAGTTCTTC.

The rearrangement joins TRBV5-1 to TRBJ2-7; the match to TRBD2 covers 8 bases. V was pared by 0 bases and J by 0 bases, with 5 bases of the junction left unmatched. CDR1 and CDR2 (germline): SGHRS, YFSETQ. The CDR3 is 16 residues long. The CDR3 DNA is TGCGCCAGCAGCTTGGCCAGCGGGAGCGTCTCCTACGAGCAGTACTTC. Its protein is CASSLASGSVSYEQYF.

This sequence joins TRBV19 and TRBJ1-5; 9 bases line up with TRBD1. V lost 6 bases, J lost 7 bases, and 7 bases stayed unmatched. The length of the CDR3 is 14 residues. Germline CDR1 is LNHDA and CDR2 is SQIVND (reference sequence). The CDR3 DNA reads as TGTGCCAGTAGCTCACAGGGGGCGAGGCAGCCCCAGCATTTT. Translation: CASSSQGARQPQHF.

The chain carries TRBV5-6 and TRBJ1-1, with unresolved D. Germline CDR1 SGHDT, CDR2 YYEEEE. The CDR3 extends over 13 amino acids. V gave up 1 base and J gave up 1 base, with 5 bases separating them. The CDR3, as DNA: TGTGCCAGCAGCTTGTGGGGGAACACTGAAGCTTTCTTT. Protein sequence: CASSLWGNTEAFF.

In its sample, this clone was seen a few times. V is TRBV5-6 and J is TRBJ1-1; no reliable D call. The germline V gene encodes CDR1 SGHDT and CDR2 YYEEEE. The CDR3 length is 11 residues. The V end was cut by 3 bases, the J end by 6 bases, with 6 bases between. CDR3: CASSSTAEAFF. Here the CDR3 DNA reads TGTGCCAGCAGCTCAACAGCTGAAGCTTTCTTT.

The V call is TRBV5-4, the J call TRBJ1-2; D call uncertain. CDR3 length equals 15 residues. Germline V gene data show CDR1 as SGHNT and CDR2 as YYREEE (reference sequence). Trimming shortened V by 4 bases and J by 2 bases, and 15 bases separated the two germline ends. Written as DNA, the CDR3 is TGTGCCAGCAGCCGGTGGGGAAGAGGGAACTATGGCTACACCTTC. Protein product: CASSRWGRGNYGYTF.

The rearrangement uses TRBV7-6 and TRBJ2-7; no clear D gene. The germline gives CDR1 SGHVS, CDR2 FNYEAQ. The CDR3 extends over 12 amino acids. V was pared by 2 bases and J by 5 bases, with 7 bases between. The CDR3 region is CASSLNGDEQYF. In nucleotides, the CDR3 is TGTGCCAGCAGCTTAAATGGGGACGAGCAGTACTTC.

The rearrangement uses TRBV19 and TRBJ2-1; D is undetermined. Trimming cost V 3 bases and J 9 bases, with 9 bases left between them. The CDR3 consists of 12 residues. Per germline, CDR1 LNHDA and CDR2 SQIVND (reference sequence). This CDR3 is CASSIGRLEQFF. CDR3 sequence (DNA): TGTGCCAGTAGTATCGGGCGCCTTGAGCAGTTCTTC. Filled out from reference TRBV19 and TRBJ2-1, the complete variable domain reads DGGITQSPKYLFRKEGQNVTLSCEQNLNHDAMYWYRQDPGQGLRLIYYSQIVNDFQKGDIAEGYSVSREKKESFPLTVTSAQKNPTAFYLCASSIGRLEQFFGPGTRLTVL.

This clone was observed a single time. The rearrangement links TRBV4-1 to TRBJ2-6; no clear D. This CDR3 region has 19 residues. Germline V CDR1 and CDR2: MGHRA, YSYEKL. Trimming took off 0 bases at V and 0 bases at J, with 15 bases between the two ends. Here the CDR3 DNA reads TGCGCCAGCAGCCAAGATACGGGCCTTTGGAGCTCTGGGGCCAACGTCCTGACTTTC. It codes for CASSQDTGLWSSGANVLTF.

The gene calls are TRBV7-4 and TRBJ2-1; no reliable D call. V dropped 3 bases and J dropped 6 bases, with 6 bases sitting between them. The germline V gene encodes CDR1 SGHVT and CDR2 SQSDAQ. The CDR3 loop spans 12 amino acids. CDR3 amino acids: CASSLSINEQFF. CDR3 sequence (DNA): TGTGCCAGCAGCTTGTCCATCAATGAGCAGTTCTTC.

The chain combines TRBV7-6 with TRBJ1-4; D may be TRBD1 (5 bases). The germline V and J ends were trimmed by 1 base and 7 bases, with 13 bases remaining between them. The CDR3 has 15 amino acids. CDR1 and CDR2 from the germline V gene are SGHVS and FNYEAQ. The CDR3, as DNA: TGTGCCAGCAGCTTAGACCTGGGGAGGGGTGAAAAACTGTTTTTT. Residues: CASSLDLGRGEKLFF.

The V and J genes are TRBV4-2 and TRBJ2-2, with D perhaps being TRBD1 or TRBD2 (5 bases each). V shed 0 bases and J shed 11 bases, with 16 bases lying between them. The CDR3 loop spans 15 amino acids. Germline V CDR1 and CDR2: LGHNA, YNFKEQ. The CDR3 reads CASSQEKNPGRELFF. CDR3 nucleotide sequence: TGTGCCAGCAGCCAAGAAAAAAATCCGGGACGAGAGCTGTTTTTT.

The J gene is TRBJ2-7, the V gene TRBV2, with 8 bases aligning to TRBD1. The germline V gene encodes CDR1 SNHLY and CDR2 FYNNEI. Trimming took 3 bases from V and 5 from J; bases not matched to a gene: 9. The CDR3 extends over 15 amino acids. The CDR3 protein is CASSDTQGAFHEQYF. CDR3 nucleotide sequence: TGTGCCAGCAGTGACACGCAGGGGGCGTTCCACGAGCAGTACTTC.

There are a few counts of this clone. The V call is TRBV14, the J call TRBJ2-3; TRBD1 agrees at 7 bases. CDR3 size: 15 residues. V shed 1 base, J shed 4 bases, and the junction held 5 bases outside the gene matches. CDR1 is SGHDN, CDR2 FVKESK, per germline. The CDR3 bases are TGTGCCAGCAGCCAAGTTGTAGGGGGCGCAGATACGCAGTATTTT. Its translation is CASSQVVGGADTQYF.